This T cell receptor beta chain is from a study of early T cells in non-severe SARS-CoV-2 infection. Study-level information: Sequencing targeted bulk RNA from unsorted whole blood, leaving chains unpaired.

As for this clonotype: As yet, its antigen is unknown.

Study observations and caveats: Anti-spike CD8 specificities were favored by VDJdb matching, whose results missed private and CD4 specificities.

cDNA molecules, individually, were tagged with unique molecular identifiers. TCRdb ran MiXCR on the 5' RACE reads and lists one entry per CDR3 protein. Of approximately 76,000 distinct CDR3 sequences listed, more than 12% are singletons. The TCR originated in an adult who was a healthcare worker with PCR-confirmed SARS-CoV-2 infection or an uninfected control (not recorded which). Sequencing was carried out using whole blood.

The CDR3 region is CSVVSRDRITLFGNTEAFF. CDR3 coding DNA: TGCAGCGTTGTATCCCGGGACAGGATCACACTTTTCGGGAACACTGAAGCTTTCTTT. The chain joins TRBV29-1 to TRBJ1-1; 8 nucleotides agree with TRBD1. V was pared by 4 bases and J by 1 base, with 20 bases of the junction left unmatched. The CDR3 spans 19 residues. The germline CDR1 and CDR2 sequences are SQVTM and ANQGSEA.